The subject of this entry is one TCR beta chain. Its antigen is not identified. These data are taken from a study of CXCR3-negative and CXCR3-positive naive CD8 T cells. Germline CDR1 and CDR2: MDHEN and SYDVKM. CDR3 length: 19 amino acids. Study-wide findings and caveats: Relative to CXCR3-negative naive cells, CXCR3-positive naive cells had more hydrophobic TRB CDR3s. Memory CD8+ cells showed much lower diversity, while both naive subsets were comparably high. TRBV-TRBJ usage was alike in naive CXCR3-negative and CXCR3-positive cells but differed in memory cells.

Every CD8+ T cell subset underwent triplicate sorting at about 300,000 cells apiece. Libraries of TRB cDNA were made by 5' RACE and carried UMIs. TCRdb re-called the 5' RACE reads, yielding one record per CDR3 amino acid sequence without DNA. The repertoire table contains around 150,000 distinct CDR3 sequences. V is TRBV28 and J is TRBJ2-3; TCRdb gives TRBD2 as the D gene, but with no DNA this cannot be confirmed. Sequenced material: naive CXCR3+ CD8+ T cells from blood. Subset in this sample: CD45RO-CCR7+CD27+CD95- naive CD8+ T cells expressing CXCR3 (TNR3+). The sequence derives from a human donor in good health. Some clones in this sample may be carry-over from other donors' samples. The CDR3 sequence: CASSLSLAGGPKDVDTQYF.